Following are 8 T cell receptor beta chains from one sample sequenced in a study of response to subunit inactivated influenza vaccine. TCRdb reprocessed the RT-PCR reads via MiXCR and lists one record per CDR3 protein. The sample lists around 570,000 distinct CDR3 sequences; about 11% were seen once. This same sample was also taken into another study, of T cells expressing NK-cell markers. Turning to that study: The authors made TCR beta cDNA libraries by 5'RACE template switching. This switching added a universal primer site and UMIs.

Sequencing was performed on PBMCs from blood, taken on the day of vaccination. The receptors derive from a man aged 50 to 60 who received an inactivated influenza vaccine.

This clonotype occurred a few times. Written as DNA, the CDR3 is TGTGCCAGCTCAGCAAGACAGGGGGCAACTGAAGCTTTCTTT. Translation gives CASSARQGATEAFF. This rearrangement joins TRBV18 to TRBJ1-1, with TRBD1 identical over 10 bases. Germline CDR1 is KGHSH and CDR2 is LQKENI. CDR3 length: 14 residues. V lost 5 bases, J lost 5 bases, and 5 bases stayed unmatched. Complete variable domain (other parts from reference TRBV18 and TRBJ1-1): NAGVMQNPRHLVRRRGQEARLRCSPMKGHSHVYWYRQLPEEGLKFMVYLQKENIIDESGMPKERFSAEFPKEGPSILRIQQVVRGDSAAYFCASSARQGATEAFFGQGTRLTVV.

This clonotype was counted between two and nine times. This chain joins TRBV7-9 and TRBJ2-2; 11 bases agree with TRBD1. Germline values: CDR1 SEHNR, CDR2 FQNEAQ (reference sequence). The CDR3 runs 17 residues. With 5 bases clipped from V and 4 bases from J, the junction kept 9 bases outside the gene matches. DNA for the CDR3: TGTGCCAGCAGCCCCGGGACAGGGGGTTATGGCACCGGGGAGCTGTTTTTT. Translation: CASSPGTGGYGTGELFF.

V and J are TRBV7-9 and TRBJ2-6; TRBD1 agrees at 10 bases. The CDR3 is made up of 17 amino acids. V trimming: 5 bases; J trimming: 2 bases; junction bases outside the gene matches: 6. Germline lookup yields CDR1 SEHNR and CDR2 FQNEAQ (reference sequence). The CDR3, as DNA: TGTGCCAGCAGCCCCAGGACAGGGGGACCTGGGGCCAACGTCCTGACTTTC. It is translated as CASSPRTGGPGANVLTF.

This clonotype has only a few counts. The chain uses TRBV5-1 and TRBJ1-5; D might be TRBD1 (5 bases). CDR3 size: 14 residues. Germline CDR1 and CDR2: SGHRS and YFSETQ. Trimming pared 4 bases from V and 6 bases from J, leaving 14 bases between. The CDR3 coding sequence is TGCGCCAGCAGCCCGGAAGCGGGGCTTCAGCCCCAGCATTTT. Its translation: CASSPEAGLQPQHF.

V is TRBV6-1 and J is TRBJ1-2; the D gene is possibly TRBD1 (6 bases). This CDR3 comprises 15 residues. CDR1 and CDR2 from the germline V gene are MNHNS and SASEGT. Trimming pared 7 bases from V and 0 bases from J, leaving 15 bases between. In DNA form, the CDR3 reads TGTGCCAGCACCCATCGGGACACTGCTAACTATGGCTACACCTTC. Protein sequence: CASTHRDTANYGYTF.

The chain has TRBV10-3 and TRBJ1-4, with D tentatively TRBD1 (5 bases). Trimming cost V 10 bases and J 8 bases, with 17 bases left between them. The CDR3 spans 13 residues. The germline CDR1 and CDR2 sequences are ENHRY and SYGVKD. The CDR3 bases are TGTGCCACCAAAGAGGGGCGAGAAGAAAAACTGTTTTTT. Protein product: CATKEGREEKLFF.

A few counts support this clonotype. J is TRBJ2-1 and V is TRBV27; 8 bases line up with TRBD2. The V and J ends lost 2 bases and 7 bases, in that order; junction bases with no gene match: 7. The CDR3 extends over 15 amino acids. CDR1 and CDR2 (germline): MNHEY, SMNVEV (reference sequence). The CDR3 loop is CASSLKAGVRNEQFF. DNA of the CDR3: TGTGCCAGCAGTTTAAAAGCGGGAGTCAGGAATGAGCAGTTCTTC.

V gene TRBV10-1 combines with J gene TRBJ1-2; the D is unclear. Per germline, CDR1 WNHNN and CDR2 SYGVQD (reference sequence). The CDR3 runs to 13 residues. The germline V and J ends were trimmed by 0 bases and 6 bases, with 8 bases remaining between them. The CDR3 here is CASSESRGNGYTF. The CDR3 region has the DNA TGCGCCAGCAGTGAGTCTCGAGGAAATGGCTACACCTTC.